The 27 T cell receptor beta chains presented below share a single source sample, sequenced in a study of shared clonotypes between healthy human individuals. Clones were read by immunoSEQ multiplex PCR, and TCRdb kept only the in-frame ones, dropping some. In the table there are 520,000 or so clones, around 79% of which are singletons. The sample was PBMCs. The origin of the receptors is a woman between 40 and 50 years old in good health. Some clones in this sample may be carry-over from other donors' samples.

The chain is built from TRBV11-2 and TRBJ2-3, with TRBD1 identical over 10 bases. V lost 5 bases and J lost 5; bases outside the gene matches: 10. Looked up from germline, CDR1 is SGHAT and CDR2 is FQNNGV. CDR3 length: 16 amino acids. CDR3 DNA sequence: TGTGCCAGCAGCCCGCGACAGGGGGCGGAGATAGATACGCAGTATTTT. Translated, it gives CASSPRQGAEIDTQYF.

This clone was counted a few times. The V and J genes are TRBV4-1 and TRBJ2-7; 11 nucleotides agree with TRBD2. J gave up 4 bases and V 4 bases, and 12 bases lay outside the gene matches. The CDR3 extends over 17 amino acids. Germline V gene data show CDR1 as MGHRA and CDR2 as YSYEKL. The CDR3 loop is CASSPGLAALRGYEQYF. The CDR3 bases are TGCGCCAGCAGCCCGGGACTAGCGGCTCTTAGGGGATACGAGCAGTACTTC.

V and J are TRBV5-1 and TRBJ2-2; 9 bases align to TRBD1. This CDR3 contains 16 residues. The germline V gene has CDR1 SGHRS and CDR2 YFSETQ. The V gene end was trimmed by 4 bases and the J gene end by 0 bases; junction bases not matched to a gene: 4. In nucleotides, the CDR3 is TGCGCCAGCAGCCCTACAGGGGGCACGAACACCGGGGAGCTGTTTTTT. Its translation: CASSPTGGTNTGELFF.

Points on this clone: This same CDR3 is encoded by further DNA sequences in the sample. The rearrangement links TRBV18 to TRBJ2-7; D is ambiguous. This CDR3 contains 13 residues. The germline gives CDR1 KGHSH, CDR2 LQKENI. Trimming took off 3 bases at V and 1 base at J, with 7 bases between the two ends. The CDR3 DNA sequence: TGTGCCAGCTCACCTTCTGGATCCTACGAGCAGTACTTC. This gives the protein CASSPSGSYEQYF.

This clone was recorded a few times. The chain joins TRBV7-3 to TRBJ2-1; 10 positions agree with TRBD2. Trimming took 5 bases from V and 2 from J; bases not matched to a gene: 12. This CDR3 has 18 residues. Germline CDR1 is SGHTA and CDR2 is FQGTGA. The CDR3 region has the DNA TGTGCCAGCAGCCCAAGGTGGACTAGCGGAAGAACCTACAATGAGCAGTTCTTC. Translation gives CASSPRWTSGRTYNEQFF.

CDR3 loop: CASSQDLGRLGEKLFF. The DNA for the CDR3 is TGCGCCAGCAGCCAAGATCTAGGTCGGCTGGGGGAAAAACTGTTTTTT. V is TRBV4-3 and J is TRBJ1-4; D not certain. The CDR3 contains 16 residues. CDR1 LGHNA and CDR2 YSLEER come from the germline V gene. V dropped 0 bases and J dropped 8 bases, with 16 bases sitting between them.

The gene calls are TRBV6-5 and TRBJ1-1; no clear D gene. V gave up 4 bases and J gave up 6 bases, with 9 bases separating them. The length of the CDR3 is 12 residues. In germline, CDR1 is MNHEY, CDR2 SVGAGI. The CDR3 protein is CASSSTWAEAFF. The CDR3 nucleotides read TGTGCCAGCAGTTCTACATGGGCTGAAGCTTTCTTT.

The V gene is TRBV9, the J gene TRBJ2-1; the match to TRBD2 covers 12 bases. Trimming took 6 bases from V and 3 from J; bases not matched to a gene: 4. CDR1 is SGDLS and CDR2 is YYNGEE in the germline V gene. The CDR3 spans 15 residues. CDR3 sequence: CASTSTSGSYNEQFF. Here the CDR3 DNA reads TGTGCCAGCACCTCGACTAGCGGGAGCTACAATGAGCAGTTCTTC.

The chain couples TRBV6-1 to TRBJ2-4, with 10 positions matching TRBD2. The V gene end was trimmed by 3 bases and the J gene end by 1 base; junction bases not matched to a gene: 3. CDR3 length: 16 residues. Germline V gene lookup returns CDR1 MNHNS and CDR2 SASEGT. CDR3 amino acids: CASSDVSGRAKNIQYF. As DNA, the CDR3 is TGTGCCAGCAGTGACGTTAGCGGGAGGGCCAAAAACATTCAGTACTTC.

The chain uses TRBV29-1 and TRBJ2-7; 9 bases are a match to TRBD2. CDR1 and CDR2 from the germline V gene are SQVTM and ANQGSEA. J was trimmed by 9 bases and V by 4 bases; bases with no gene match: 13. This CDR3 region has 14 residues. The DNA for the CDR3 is TGCAGCGTTGGGTTAGCGGGAGCCCAAAATACGCAGTACTTC. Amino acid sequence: CSVGLAGAQNTQYF.

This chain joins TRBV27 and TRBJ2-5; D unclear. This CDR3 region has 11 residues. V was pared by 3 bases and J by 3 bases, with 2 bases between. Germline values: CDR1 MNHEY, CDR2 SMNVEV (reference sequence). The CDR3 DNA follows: TGTGCCAGCAGTTTGAAAGAGACCCAGTACTTC. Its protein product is CASSLKETQYF.

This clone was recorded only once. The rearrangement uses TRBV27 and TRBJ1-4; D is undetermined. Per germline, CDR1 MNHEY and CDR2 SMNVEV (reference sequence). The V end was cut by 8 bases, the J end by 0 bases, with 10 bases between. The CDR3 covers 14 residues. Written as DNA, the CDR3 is TGTGCCAGCGGGTCGATCACAACTAATGAAAAACTGTTTTTT. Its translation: CASGSITTNEKLFF.

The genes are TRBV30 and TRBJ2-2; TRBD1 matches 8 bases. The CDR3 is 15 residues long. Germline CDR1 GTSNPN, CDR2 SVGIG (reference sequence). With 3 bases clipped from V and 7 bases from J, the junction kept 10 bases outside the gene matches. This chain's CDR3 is CAWSALRTGHGELFF. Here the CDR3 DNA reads TGTGCCTGGAGCGCCTTGCGGACAGGGCACGGGGAGCTGTTTTTT. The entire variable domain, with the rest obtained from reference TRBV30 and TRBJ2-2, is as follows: SQTIHQWPATLVQPVGSPLSLECTVEGTSNPNLYWYRQAAGRGLQLLFYSVGIGQISSEVPQNLSASRPQDRQFILSSKKLLLSDSGFYLCAWSALRTGHGELFFGEGSRLTVL.

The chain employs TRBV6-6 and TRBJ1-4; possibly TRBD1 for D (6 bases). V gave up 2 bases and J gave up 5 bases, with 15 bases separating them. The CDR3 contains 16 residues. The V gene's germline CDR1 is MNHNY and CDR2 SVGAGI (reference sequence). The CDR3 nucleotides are TGTGCCAGCAGTTACGGACAGCCACAACCCAATGAAAAACTGTTTTTT. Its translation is CASSYGQPQPNEKLFF.

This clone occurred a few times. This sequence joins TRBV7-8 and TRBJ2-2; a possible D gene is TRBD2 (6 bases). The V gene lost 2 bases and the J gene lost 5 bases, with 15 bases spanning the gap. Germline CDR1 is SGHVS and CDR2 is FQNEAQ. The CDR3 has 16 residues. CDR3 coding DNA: TGTGCCAGCAGCTTATTGTCGGGGGTCGGTACCGGGGAGCTGTTTTTT. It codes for CASSLLSGVGTGELFF.

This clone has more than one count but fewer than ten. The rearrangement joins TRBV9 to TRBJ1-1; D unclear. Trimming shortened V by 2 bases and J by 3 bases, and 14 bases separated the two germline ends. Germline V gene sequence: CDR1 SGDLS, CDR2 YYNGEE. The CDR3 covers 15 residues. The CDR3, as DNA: TGTGCCAGCAGCGTCCATCCACTCGTGGACACTGAAGCTTTCTTT. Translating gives CASSVHPLVDTEAFF.

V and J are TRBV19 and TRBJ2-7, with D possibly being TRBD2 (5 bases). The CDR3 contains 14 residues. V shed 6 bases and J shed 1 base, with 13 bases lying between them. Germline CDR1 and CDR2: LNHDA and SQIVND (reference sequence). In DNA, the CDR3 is TGTGCCAGTAGCGTCCGGTGGGAGTCCTACGAGCAGTACTTC. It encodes CASSVRWESYEQYF.

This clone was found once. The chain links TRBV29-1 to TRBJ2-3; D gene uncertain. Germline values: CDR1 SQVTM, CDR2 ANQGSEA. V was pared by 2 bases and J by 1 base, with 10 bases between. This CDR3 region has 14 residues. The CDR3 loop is CSVETDGRTDTQYF. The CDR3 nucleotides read TGCAGCGTTGAAACCGACGGCCGCACAGATACGCAGTATTTT.

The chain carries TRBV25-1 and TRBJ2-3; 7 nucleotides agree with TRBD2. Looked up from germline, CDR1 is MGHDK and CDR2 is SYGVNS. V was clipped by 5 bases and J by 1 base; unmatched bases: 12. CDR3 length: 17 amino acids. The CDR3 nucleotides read TGTGCCAGCAGTCTCACTAGGGGAGGGTGGGGCACAGATACGCAGTATTTT. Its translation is CASSLTRGGWGTDTQYF.

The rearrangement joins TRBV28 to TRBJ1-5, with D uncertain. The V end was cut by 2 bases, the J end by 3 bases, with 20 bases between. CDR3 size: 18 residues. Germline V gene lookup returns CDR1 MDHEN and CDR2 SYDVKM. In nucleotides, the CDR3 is TGTGCCAGCAGTTTAAACCCCCAGGCTAATCTTTACAATCAGCCCCAGCATTTT. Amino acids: CASSLNPQANLYNQPQHF.

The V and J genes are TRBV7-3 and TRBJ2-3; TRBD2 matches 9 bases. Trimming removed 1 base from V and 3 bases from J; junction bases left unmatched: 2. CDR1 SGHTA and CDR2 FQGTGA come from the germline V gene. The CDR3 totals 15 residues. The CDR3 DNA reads TGTGCCAGCAGCTTAATAGCGGGAGTTACAGATACGCAGTATTTT. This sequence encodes CASSLIAGVTDTQYF. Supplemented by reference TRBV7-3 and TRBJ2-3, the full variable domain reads GAGVSQTPSNKVTEKGKYVELRCDPISGHTALYWYRQSLGQGPEFLIYFQGTGAADDSGLPNDRFFAVRPEGSVSTLKIQRTERGDSAVYLCASSLIAGVTDTQYFGPGTRLTVL.

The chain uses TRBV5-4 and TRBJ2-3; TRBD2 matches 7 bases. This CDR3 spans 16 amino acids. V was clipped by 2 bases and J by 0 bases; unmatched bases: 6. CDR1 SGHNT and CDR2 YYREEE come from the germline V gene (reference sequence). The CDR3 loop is CASSFSGPSSTDTQYF. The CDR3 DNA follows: TGTGCCAGCAGCTTTAGCGGGCCCTCTAGCACAGATACGCAGTATTTT.

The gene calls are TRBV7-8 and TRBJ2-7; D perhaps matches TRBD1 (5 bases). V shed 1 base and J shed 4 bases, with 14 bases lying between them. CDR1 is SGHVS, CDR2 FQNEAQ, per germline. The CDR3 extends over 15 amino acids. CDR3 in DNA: TGTGCCAGCAGCTTAGTGGCAGGGCCCCGATACGAGCAGTACTTC. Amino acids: CASSLVAGPRYEQYF.

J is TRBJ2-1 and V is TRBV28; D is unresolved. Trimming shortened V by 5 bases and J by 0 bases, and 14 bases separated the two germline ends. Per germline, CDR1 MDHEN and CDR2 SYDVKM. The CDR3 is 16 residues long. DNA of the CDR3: TGTGCCAGCAGTCTCCGACTTATGAGCTCCTACAATGAGCAGTTCTTC. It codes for CASSLRLMSSYNEQFF. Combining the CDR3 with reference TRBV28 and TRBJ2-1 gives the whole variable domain DVKVTQSSRYLVKRTGEKVFLECVQDMDHENMFWYRQDPGLGLRLIYFSYDVKMKEKGDIPEGYSVSREKKERFSLILESASTNQTSMYLCASSLRLMSSYNEQFFGPGTRLTVL.

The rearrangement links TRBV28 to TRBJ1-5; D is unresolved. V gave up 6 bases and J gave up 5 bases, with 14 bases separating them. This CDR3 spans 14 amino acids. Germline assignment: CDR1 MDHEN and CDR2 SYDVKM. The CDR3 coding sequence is TGTGCCAGCAGGCCTTCGGGAGGGCATCAGCCCCAGCATTTT. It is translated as CASRPSGGHQPQHF.

The CDR3 region is CATSRDRLGPSYNEQFF. The DNA for the CDR3 is TGTGCCACCAGCAGAGATCGACTGGGTCCCTCCTACAATGAGCAGTTCTTC. The V and J genes are TRBV15 and TRBJ2-1; D unresolved. The CDR3 sequence is 17 residues long. V gave up 0 bases and J gave up 0 bases, with 12 bases separating them. The germline CDR1 and CDR2 sequences are LNHNV and YYDKDF (reference sequence).

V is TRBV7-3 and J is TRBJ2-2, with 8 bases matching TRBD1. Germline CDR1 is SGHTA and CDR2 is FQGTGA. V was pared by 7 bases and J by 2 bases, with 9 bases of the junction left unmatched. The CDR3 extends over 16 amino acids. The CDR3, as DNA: TGTGCCAGCACCCGTACAGGGGGTGACAACACCGGGGAGCTGTTTTTT. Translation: CASTRTGGDNTGELFF.